This T cell receptor beta chain derives from a study of blood T cell repertoires in COVID-19. Study-level information: The analysed material was cDNA or gDNA that came from T cells, B-cell-depleted T cells, or PBMCs.

CDR3 length equals 13 residues. V was cut by 6 bases and J by 5 bases, with 10 bases left in between. Germline loops: CDR1 LNHDA, CDR2 SQIVND (reference sequence). Original processing methods: Amplification of reference gene primers was used by the study to estimate nucleated cell counts. The table came from immunoSEQ multiplex PCR; TCRdb's copy has only in-frame clones and leaves some out. D and trimming were read from the DNA, whereas the V and J calls and clone size are those reported in that table. The sample lists tens of thousands of clones, 70% to 90% occurring once. What was sequenced was peripheral blood. The chain recombines TRBV19 with TRBJ2-2; D unclear. This receptor was taken from a woman of 80 years or more with active or convalescent COVID-19. CDR3: CASSSDGTGELFF. In DNA form, the CDR3 reads TGTGCCAGTAGCAGCGACGGGACCGGGGAGCTGTTTTTT.